This TCR beta chain was found in a study of blood T cells in healthy people across ages. Using a J-beta primer mix together with a sample-barcoded 5' primer, a second PCR was run for about 6 to 12 cycles. Each CDR3 protein gets one entry after TCRdb re-called the 5' RACE reads with MiXCR. The sample contains some 1.4 million distinct CDR3 sequences, around two fifths of which appear only once. This CDR3 is built from 15 residues. Germline V gene lookup returns CDR1 SGHKS and CDR2 YYEKEE (reference sequence). Germline trimming cut 1 base from V and 3 bases from J; bases unmatched to any gene: 5. The chain employs TRBV5-5 and TRBJ2-7; 9 bases align to TRBD1. Sequencing was done on a sample of blood. The clonotype was recovered from a young woman in good health. The CDR3 sequence: CASSLWDREDYEQYF. CDR3 in DNA: TGTGCCAGCAGCTTGTGGGACAGGGAAGACTACGAGCAGTACTTC.